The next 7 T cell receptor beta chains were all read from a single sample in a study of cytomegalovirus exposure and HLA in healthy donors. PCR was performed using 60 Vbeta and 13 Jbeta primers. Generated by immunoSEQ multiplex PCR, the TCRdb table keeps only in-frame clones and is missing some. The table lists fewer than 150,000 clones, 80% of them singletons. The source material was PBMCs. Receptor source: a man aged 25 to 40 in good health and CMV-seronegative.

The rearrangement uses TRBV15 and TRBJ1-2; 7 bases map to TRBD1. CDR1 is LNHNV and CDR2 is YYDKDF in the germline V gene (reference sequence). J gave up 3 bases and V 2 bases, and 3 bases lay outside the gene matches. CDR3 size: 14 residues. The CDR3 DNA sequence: TGTGCCACCAGCAGAAATACAGGGGACTATGGCTACACCTTC. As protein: CATSRNTGDYGYTF.

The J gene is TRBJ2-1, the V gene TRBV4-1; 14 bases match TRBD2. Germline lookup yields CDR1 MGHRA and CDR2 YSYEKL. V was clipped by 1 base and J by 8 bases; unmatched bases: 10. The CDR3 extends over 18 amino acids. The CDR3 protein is CASSQGLAGGLTGDEQFF. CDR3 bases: TGCGCCAGCAGCCAAGGACTAGCGGGAGGGCTTACTGGGGATGAGCAGTTCTTC.

The CDR3, as DNA: TGTGCCATCAGTGAGTCTGGCAGCAATCAGCCCCAGCATTTT. This encodes CAISESGSNQPQHF. The chain employs TRBV10-3 and TRBJ1-5; D is ambiguous. Deletions cut 0 bases from V and 1 base from J, with 4 bases between. This CDR3 has 14 amino acids. CDR1 ENHRY and CDR2 SYGVKD come from the germline V gene.

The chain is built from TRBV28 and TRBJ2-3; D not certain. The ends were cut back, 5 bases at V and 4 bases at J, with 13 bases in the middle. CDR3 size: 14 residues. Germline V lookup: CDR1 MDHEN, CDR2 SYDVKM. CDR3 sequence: CASSLHPAADTQYF. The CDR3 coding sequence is TGTGCCAGCAGTCTACACCCTGCGGCAGATACGCAGTATTTT.

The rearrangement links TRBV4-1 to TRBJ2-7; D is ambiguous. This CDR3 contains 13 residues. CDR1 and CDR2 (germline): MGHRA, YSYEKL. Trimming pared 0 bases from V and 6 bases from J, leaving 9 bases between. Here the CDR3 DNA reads TGCGCCAGCAGCCAAGATTTGGTGCGCGAGCAGTACTTC. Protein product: CASSQDLVREQYF.

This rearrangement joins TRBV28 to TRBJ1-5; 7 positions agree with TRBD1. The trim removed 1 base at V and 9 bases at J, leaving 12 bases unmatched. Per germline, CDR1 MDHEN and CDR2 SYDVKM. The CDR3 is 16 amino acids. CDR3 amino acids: CASSLLGRGESRPQHF. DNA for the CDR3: TGTGCCAGCAGTTTATTAGGCAGGGGGGAGAGTCGGCCCCAGCATTTT.

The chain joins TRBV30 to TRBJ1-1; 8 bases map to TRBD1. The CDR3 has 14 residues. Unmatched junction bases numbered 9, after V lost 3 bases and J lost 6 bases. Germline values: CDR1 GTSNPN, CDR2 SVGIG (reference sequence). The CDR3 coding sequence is TGTGCCTGGAGGGGGCAGGGGGCAAGGGCTGAAGCTTTCTTT. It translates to CAWRGQGARAEAFF.